This TCR beta chain was obtained from a study of CD4 T cells in relation to SARS-CoV-2 and coronaviruses. Overall study: No peptide or an HIV-1 Nef peptide pool served as negative control.

Study-wide findings and caveats: The cross-reactivity analysis covered only spike protein, not other viral proteins.

The germline V and J ends were trimmed by 0 bases and 0 bases, with 7 bases remaining between them. The CDR3 is made up of 15 amino acids. Germline V CDR1 and CDR2: MRHNA, SNTAGT. The sample holds one count of this clone. No antigen is known for it. Unexposed donor CD4+ T cells date from about 2011-2019, before the COVID-19 pandemic. Isolation of CD4+ T cells took place after nine to ten days in culture. Testing used SARS-CoV-2 S/N and four cold-coronavirus spikes on unexposed-donor CD4+ T cells, cells permitting. The table came from immunoSEQ multiplex PCR; TCRdb's copy has only in-frame clones and leaves some out. In the table there are 28,000 or so clones, more than 75% of which are singletons.

The sequence derives from a human donor in good health. Sample: CD4+ T cells from PBMCs, cultured in vitro. J is TRBJ2-3 and V is TRBV6-4; TRBD2 might be the D (5 bases). The CDR3 DNA follows: TGTGCCAGCAGTGACTCGCGGGTTAGCACAGATACGCAGTATTTT. As protein: CASSDSRVSTDTQYF.